The following is a TCR beta chain sequence with its context. The antigen remains undetermined. The data are from a study of memory CD4+ T cells and cytomegalovirus serostatus. Study-level results: A US-trained random forest predicted CMV serostatus with median AUC roughly 0.91. CD4+ memory repertoires contained about two fifths of the 164 reported CMV TCRbeta sequences.

The sort gate was single viable CD3+CD4+CD8-CD45RO+ cells for memory CD4+ T cells. Profiled with immunoSEQ multiplex PCR; TCRdb holds only in-frame clones, not every one. The sample lists 55,000 to 65,000 clones, over 80% seen once, with over 0.35% in the top ten. CDR3 length: 15 residues. Germline-derived CDR1 and CDR2 are MNHEY and SMNVEV (reference sequence). With 3 bases clipped from V and 5 bases from J, the junction kept 9 bases outside the gene matches. This chain links TRBV27 with TRBJ1-2; TRBD1 aligns across 7 bases. The receptor was derived from an adult in good health and CMV-seronegative. Sequencing input: memory CD4+ T cells from blood. This chain's CDR3 is CASSFAEGARYGYTF. The CDR3 DNA reads TGTGCCAGCAGTTTCGCGGAGGGGGCTCGGTATGGCTACACCTTC.